Listed here are 31 T cell receptor beta chains from one sample, sequenced in a study of blood T cell repertoires in COVID-19. The method was immunoSEQ multiplex PCR; TCRdb's version includes in-frame clones alone and lacks a portion of them. The data contain about 97,000 clones, roughly 85% of them singletons. Specimen: peripheral blood. These receptors all stem from a woman between 65 and 79 years old with active or convalescent COVID-19.

The chain combines TRBV30 with TRBJ2-7, with D possibly TRBD1 on 5 matching bases. The germline gives CDR1 GTSNPN, CDR2 SVGIG (reference sequence). The V end lost 3 bases, the J end lost 2 bases, and 11 bases lay between the germline ends. There are 13 residues in the CDR3. This CDR3 reads CAWSSTVTYEQYF. The CDR3 nucleotides read TGTGCCTGGAGCTCGACAGTAACCTACGAGCAGTACTTC. The full variable domain, completed using reference TRBV30 and TRBJ2-7, is SQTIHQWPATLVQPVGSPLSLECTVEGTSNPNLYWYRQAAGRGLQLLFYSVGIGQISSEVPQNLSASRPQDRQFILSSKKLLLSDSGFYLCAWSSTVTYEQYFGPGTRLTVT.

V usage is TRBV15 and J usage is TRBJ1-4, with D tentatively TRBD1 (6 bases). V shed 6 bases and J shed 8 bases, with 19 bases lying between them. Germline V gene data show CDR1 as LNHNV and CDR2 as YYDKDF (reference sequence). This CDR3 contains 15 residues. The CDR3 protein is CATRATRGTGEKLFF. The CDR3 region has the DNA TGTGCCACCAGAGCGACCAGGGGAACTGGCGAAAAACTGTTTTTT.

The CDR3 DNA follows: TGTGCCAGCTCGCCCGTTCGGGAGCGGGAGTTCACGCAGTATTTT. Protein: CASSPVREREFTQYF. The V gene is TRBV18, the J gene TRBJ2-3, with TRBD2 matching 8 bases. Unmatched junction bases numbered 14, after V lost 6 bases and J lost 9 bases. Germline assignment: CDR1 KGHSH and CDR2 LQKENI. This CDR3 comprises 15 residues.

This chain joins TRBV6-5 and TRBJ2-2; D ambiguous. The V gene lost 7 bases and the J gene lost 5 bases, with 11 bases spanning the gap. The CDR3 loop spans 13 amino acids. Germline assignment: CDR1 MNHEY and CDR2 SVGAGI. The CDR3 sequence is CASTLRGTGELFF. The CDR3, as DNA: TGTGCCAGCACCCTTAGAGGAACCGGGGAGCTGTTTTTT.

The gene calls are TRBV10-2 and TRBJ2-5; 7 nucleotides align to TRBD1. The length of the CDR3 is 18 residues. The V gene end was trimmed by 4 bases and the J gene end by 0 bases; junction bases not matched to a gene: 14. The germline V gene encodes CDR1 WSHSY and CDR2 SAAADI. CDR3 loop: CASSGPNLRGMYQETQYF. DNA of the CDR3: TGCGCCAGCAGTGGTCCCAACCTCAGGGGGATGTACCAAGAGACCCAGTACTTC.

The chain employs TRBV28 and TRBJ2-6; 8 bases fit TRBD2. The CDR3 runs to 15 residues. The V and J ends lost 7 bases and 4 bases, in that order; junction bases with no gene match: 6. Germline V gene lookup returns CDR1 MDHEN and CDR2 SYDVKM. DNA for the CDR3: TGTGCCAGCATCGCGGGAGGCTCGGGGGCCAACGTCCTGACTTTC. This translates into CASIAGGSGANVLTF.

This rearrangement joins TRBV3-1 (or the pseudogene TRBV3-2) to TRBJ2-2, with TRBD2 identical over 8 bases. CDR1 is LGHDT, CDR2 YNNKEL, per germline (reference sequence). The CDR3 is 14 residues long. V gave up 6 bases and J gave up 7 bases; unmatched junction bases: 7. DNA for the CDR3: TGTGCCAGCAGTAAGCGGGAGATCGACGGGGAGCTGTTTTTT. Its translation is CASSKREIDGELFF.

In this sample, this clone turned up once. V is TRBV6-5 and J is TRBJ1-3; D uncertain. Trimming stripped 10 bases from V and 0 bases from J, with 7 bases between. This CDR3 is 12 amino acids long. Germline CDR1 reads MNHEY; CDR2 reads SVGAGI. CDR3 protein: CAIRSSGNTIYF. CDR3 nucleotides: TGTGCCATCCGGAGCTCTGGAAACACCATATATTTT.

The rearrangement links TRBV10-1 to TRBJ1-4; 8 bases map to TRBD1. Germline-derived CDR1 and CDR2 are WNHNN and SYGVQD (reference sequence). This CDR3 contains 14 residues. Germline trimming cut 5 bases from V and 3 bases from J; bases unmatched to any gene: 2. The CDR3 sequence: CASSPGQANEKLFF. The CDR3 DNA is TGCGCCAGCAGTCCGGGACAGGCTAATGAAAAACTGTTTTTT.

This clone occurred a few times. CDR3 DNA: TGTGCCAGCAGCCATAGCGGGAGACCCTTGTGGGAGCAGTACTTC. This translates into CASSHSGRPLWEQYF. The chain recombines TRBV5-6 with TRBJ2-7, with 9 positions matching TRBD2. V trimming: 4 bases; J trimming: 7 bases; junction bases outside the gene matches: 12. Per the germline V gene, CDR1 is SGHDT and CDR2 is YYEEEE. CDR3 length: 15 amino acids.

In this sample, this clone turned up a few times. The chain is built from TRBV7-2 and TRBJ2-1, with 10 bases matching TRBD2. The CDR3 is made up of 15 amino acids. CDR1 is SGHTA and CDR2 is FQGNSA in the germline V gene. V lost 5 bases, J lost 4 bases, and 5 bases stayed unmatched. CDR3 region: CASSQGTSAYNEQFF. The CDR3 DNA reads TGTGCCAGCAGCCAAGGGACTAGCGCATACAATGAGCAGTTCTTC.

The V gene is TRBV28, the J gene TRBJ1-2, with a tentative D call TRBD1 (5 bases). The V gene lost 3 bases and the J gene lost 4 bases, with 15 bases spanning the gap. The CDR3 sequence is 15 residues long. Per germline, CDR1 MDHEN and CDR2 SYDVKM. CDR3 amino acids: CASSFSLLGGYGYTF. The CDR3 nucleotides are TGTGCCAGCAGTTTCAGTCTCCTGGGGGGCTATGGCTACACCTTC.

The chain is built from TRBV27 and TRBJ1-1; maybe TRBD1 (6 bases). Looked up from germline, CDR1 is MNHEY and CDR2 is SMNVEV (reference sequence). Trimming left V 5 bases short and J 4 bases short, with 26 bases between. The CDR3 is 18 amino acids. The CDR3 coding sequence is TGTGCCAGCAGTCCCTCCCTCGGGGGGCGGGGATGGGGCACTGAAGCTTTCTTT. Protein sequence: CASSPSLGGRGWGTEAFF.

The J gene is TRBJ2-7, the V gene TRBV9, with D tentatively TRBD2 (6 bases). The CDR3 runs to 14 residues. V was clipped by 2 bases and J by 0 bases, with 9 bases between them. CDR1 and CDR2 from the germline V gene are SGDLS and YYNGEE. The DNA of the CDR3 is TGTGCCAGCAGCGTGGGGGGTCTCTCCTACGAGCAGTACTTC. Protein sequence: CASSVGGLSYEQYF.

The chain recombines TRBV7-9 with TRBJ2-1; no reliable D call. Germline CDR1 and CDR2: SEHNR and FQNEAQ (reference sequence). V gave up 1 base and J gave up 7 bases, with 8 bases separating them. CDR3 length equals 13 residues. CDR3 sequence: CASSLDLSNEQFF. CDR3 nucleotide sequence: TGTGCCAGCAGCTTAGACTTATCTAATGAGCAGTTCTTC.

The V call is TRBV6-2 or TRBV6-3, the J call TRBJ1-5; D is ambiguous. This CDR3 is built from 19 residues. CDR1 and CDR2 from the germline V gene are MNHEY and SVGEGT. V gave up 2 bases and J gave up 1 base, with 21 bases separating them. This CDR3 reads CASSYEIDLGGSSNQPQHF. The CDR3, as DNA: TGTGCCAGCAGTTACGAGATAGATCTGGGAGGGTCGAGCAATCAGCCCCAGCATTTT.

The gene calls are TRBV15 and TRBJ2-5, with TRBD2 identical over 10 bases. Germline assignment: CDR1 LNHNV and CDR2 YYDKDF (reference sequence). The CDR3 is 18 amino acids. Trimming took 0 bases from V and 1 from J; bases not matched to a gene: 8. CDR3 bases: TGTGCCACCAGCAGAGATCTGGGGCCTAGCGGGGGCCAAGAGACCCAGTACTTC. Encoded protein: CATSRDLGPSGGQETQYF.

The genes are TRBV28 and TRBJ2-1; 7 nucleotides line up with TRBD1. The germline V gene encodes CDR1 MDHEN and CDR2 SYDVKM. The trim removed 4 bases at V and 5 bases at J, leaving 8 bases unmatched. The CDR3 has 15 amino acids. In nucleotides, the CDR3 is TGTGCCAGCAGTTCCCCGGGACAGCGCGACAATGAGCAGTTCTTC. It translates to CASSSPGQRDNEQFF.

The CDR3 protein is CASSAISGRNTGELFF. The CDR3, as DNA: TGTGCCAGCAGCGCGATTAGCGGGAGGAACACCGGGGAGCTGTTTTTT. The V gene is TRBV7-8, the J gene TRBJ2-2; TRBD2 matches 9 bases. Trimming cost V 5 bases and J 1 base; bases outside gene matches: 5. The CDR3 runs to 16 residues. Germline V lookup: CDR1 SGHVS, CDR2 FQNEAQ.

CDR3 DNA: TGCGCCAGCAGCCCTGGACTAGCGGGGGGGCTGGACACCGGGGAGCTGTTTTTT. It translates to CASSPGLAGGLDTGELFF. The chain uses TRBV4-3 and TRBJ2-2; the match to TRBD2 covers 15 bases. Germline CDR1 and CDR2: LGHNA and YSLEER. The CDR3 covers 18 residues. With 4 bases clipped from V and 3 bases from J, the junction kept 6 bases outside the gene matches.

The rearrangement joins TRBV25-1 to TRBJ1-2; the match to TRBD1 covers 8 bases. The germline V gene encodes CDR1 MGHDK and CDR2 SYGVNS. CDR3 size: 14 residues. V was pared by 5 bases and J by 4 bases, with 6 bases of the junction left unmatched. The CDR3: CASSLGQGVYGYTF. In DNA form, the CDR3 reads TGTGCCAGCAGTCTCGGACAGGGAGTCTATGGCTACACCTTC.

The chain has TRBV10-2 and TRBJ1-1; the match to TRBD1 covers 9 bases. Germline V lookup: CDR1 WSHSY, CDR2 SAAADI. The CDR3 is 13 residues long. V shed 6 bases, J shed 5 bases, and the junction held 4 bases outside the gene matches. CDR3 in amino acids: CASSRGQGTEAFF. In DNA form, the CDR3 reads TGCGCCAGCAGCCGAGGACAGGGGACTGAAGCTTTCTTT.

The rearrangement joins TRBV28 to TRBJ1-5; D unclear. The germline CDR1 and CDR2 sequences are MDHEN and SYDVKM. Between the trimmed V and J ends, which lost 2 bases and 1 base, there was a span of 6 bases. The CDR3 is made up of 14 amino acids. The DNA for the CDR3 is TGTGCCAGCAGTTTAAAACAGAGCAATCAGCCCCAGCATTTT. Amino acids: CASSLKQSNQPQHF.

J is TRBJ2-2 and V is TRBV2, with 12 bases aligning to TRBD2. Losses at the gene ends were 8 bases for V and 7 bases for J; bases not matched to a gene: 5. CDR3 length: 14 amino acids. Per the germline V gene, CDR1 is SNHLY and CDR2 is FYNNEI. CDR3 DNA: TGTGCCAGCTTCCGGACTAGCGGGGTCGGGGAGCTGTTTTTT. Protein product: CASFRTSGVGELFF. Complete variable domain (other parts from reference TRBV2 and TRBJ2-2): EPEVTQTPSHQVTQMGQEVILRCVPISNHLYFYWYRQILGQKVEFLVSFYNNEISEKSEIFDDQFSVERPDGSNFTLKIRSTKLEDSAMYFCASFRTSGVGELFFGEGSRLTVL.

The chain is built from TRBV6-5 and TRBJ2-2; possible D gene TRBD1, 6 bases. V was cut by 8 bases and J by 0 bases, with 13 bases left in between. Per germline, CDR1 MNHEY and CDR2 SVGAGI. The CDR3 loop spans 15 amino acids. The CDR3 nucleotides are TGTGCCAGCCGAGGACAGCCCACGAACACCGGGGAGCTGTTTTTT. Encoded protein: CASRGQPTNTGELFF.

This clone was observed a single time. The chain recombines TRBV2 with TRBJ1-2; possibly TRBD1 for D (6 bases). V was trimmed by 4 bases and J by 7 bases, leaving 13 bases between them. This CDR3 spans 13 amino acids. Germline CDR1 and CDR2: SNHLY and FYNNEI. This CDR3 is CASSVEQGTGYTF. In DNA form, the CDR3 reads TGTGCCAGCAGTGTAGAGCAGGGGACTGGCTACACCTTC. The full variable domain, in which reference TRBV2 and TRBJ1-2 provide the parts outside the CDR3, is EPEVTQTPSHQVTQMGQEVILRCVPISNHLYFYWYRQILGQKVEFLVSFYNNEISEKSEIFDDQFSVERPDGSNFTLKIRSTKLEDSAMYFCASSVEQGTGYTFGSGTRLTVV.

The genes are TRBV21-1 and TRBJ1-1; TRBD1 is the table's D call, not checked against the DNA. TRBV21-1 counts as a pseudogene. This CDR3 contains 13 residues. The CDR3, as DNA: TGTGCCAGCAGCAAGCCCGCAGTAACTGAAGCTTTCTTT. It is translated as CASSKPAVTEAFF.

The table lists this clone with a count of one. The chain recombines TRBV2 with TRBJ2-5; D may be TRBD1 (5 bases). Trimming removed 7 bases from V and 5 bases from J, with 14 bases in between. Per germline, CDR1 SNHLY and CDR2 FYNNEI. The CDR3 is made up of 13 amino acids. The DNA for the CDR3 is TGTGCCAGCAAGGGCAGGGCCGGGGAGACCCAGTACTTC. This codes for CASKGRAGETQYF.

This clone was found a few times. The chain has TRBV2 and TRBJ1-3; possible D gene TRBD1, 6 bases. The V end was cut by 7 bases, the J end by 2 bases, with 6 bases between. Per germline, CDR1 SNHLY and CDR2 FYNNEI. The CDR3 covers 12 residues. The DNA for the CDR3 is TGTGCCAGCAAGGGGGCTGGAAACACCATATATTTT. It is translated as CASKGAGNTIYF. The variable domain in full, with the rest retrieved from reference TRBV2 and TRBJ1-3, is EPEVTQTPSHQVTQMGQEVILRCVPISNHLYFYWYRQILGQKVEFLVSFYNNEISEKSEIFDDQFSVERPDGSNFTLKIRSTKLEDSAMYFCASKGAGNTIYFGEGSWLTVV.

The CDR3 bases are TGTGCCAGCTCACCGAAACTAGCGGGAGAGACCGGGGAGCTGTTTTTT. Protein product: CASSPKLAGETGELFF. V gene TRBV18 combines with J gene TRBJ2-2; TRBD2 matches at 11 bases. Trimming took 3 bases from V and 5 from J; bases not matched to a gene: 5. CDR1 and CDR2 from the germline V gene are KGHSH and LQKENI. The length of the CDR3 is 16 residues.

V is TRBV7-9 and J is TRBJ2-4, with 7 bases lining up with TRBD1. The V and J ends lost 1 base and 0 bases, in that order; junction bases with no gene match: 3. The CDR3 extends over 16 amino acids. Germline V CDR1 and CDR2: SEHNR, FQNEAQ (reference sequence). CDR3 amino acids: CASSLETGLAKNIQYF. The CDR3 bases are TGTGCCAGCAGCTTAGAGACAGGGTTAGCCAAAAACATTCAGTACTTC.